Included here is one T cell receptor beta chain sequence, with context. Its specificity is not known. This entry comes from a study of response to subunit inactivated influenza vaccine. Study results and caveats: Researchers suggested that each seasonal influenza vaccination recruits few new T cells.

MiXCR, run by TCRdb on the RT-PCR reads, gives a single entry per CDR3 protein. In the table there are about 500,000 distinct CDR3 sequences, approximately 7.3% of which are singletons. Per the germline V gene, CDR1 is MNHEY and CDR2 is SMNVEV (reference sequence). The CDR3 has 14 residues. V lost 0 bases, J lost 3 bases, and 1 base stayed unmatched. The sequence derives from a man between 50 and 75 years old who received an inactivated influenza vaccine. Source: PBMCs from blood, taken less than 30 months after vaccination. The chain uses TRBV27 and TRBJ2-7; 8 positions match TRBD2. CDR3 in amino acids: CASSLSTSGYEQYF. CDR3 coding DNA: TGTGCCAGCAGTTTATCTACTAGCGGCTACGAGCAGTACTTC.